This T cell receptor (beta chain) stems from a study of blood T cell repertoires in COVID-19. Study-wide context: The origin of the acute and convalescent COVID-19 samples was the United States, Italy and Spain. Nucleic acid was either cDNA or gDNA, and it came from T cells, B-cell-depleted T cells, or PBMCs.

This CDR3 is 14 amino acids long. The germline V and J ends were trimmed by 5 bases and 14 bases, with 19 bases remaining between them. Germline V CDR1 and CDR2: MNHEY, SVGAGI. The sample holds one count of this clone. The authors' processing: Estimation of nucleated cell counts was performed using reference gene primer amplification. Clones were read by immunoSEQ multiplex PCR, and TCRdb kept only the in-frame ones, dropping some. V and J calls and clone size are copied from that table; D and trimming were computed from the DNA. The table lists 75,000 to 100,000 clones, approximately 82% of them singletons.

Sequences were obtained from peripheral blood. The TCR was taken from a human donor in a cohort sampled during active COVID-19. V and J are TRBV6-5 and TRBJ1-6; D is possibly TRBD1 (5 bases). Here the CDR3 reads CASSPPGVVGTLHF. The DNA for the CDR3 is TGTGCCAGCAGTCCCCCGGGGGTGGTAGGAACCCTCCACTTT.